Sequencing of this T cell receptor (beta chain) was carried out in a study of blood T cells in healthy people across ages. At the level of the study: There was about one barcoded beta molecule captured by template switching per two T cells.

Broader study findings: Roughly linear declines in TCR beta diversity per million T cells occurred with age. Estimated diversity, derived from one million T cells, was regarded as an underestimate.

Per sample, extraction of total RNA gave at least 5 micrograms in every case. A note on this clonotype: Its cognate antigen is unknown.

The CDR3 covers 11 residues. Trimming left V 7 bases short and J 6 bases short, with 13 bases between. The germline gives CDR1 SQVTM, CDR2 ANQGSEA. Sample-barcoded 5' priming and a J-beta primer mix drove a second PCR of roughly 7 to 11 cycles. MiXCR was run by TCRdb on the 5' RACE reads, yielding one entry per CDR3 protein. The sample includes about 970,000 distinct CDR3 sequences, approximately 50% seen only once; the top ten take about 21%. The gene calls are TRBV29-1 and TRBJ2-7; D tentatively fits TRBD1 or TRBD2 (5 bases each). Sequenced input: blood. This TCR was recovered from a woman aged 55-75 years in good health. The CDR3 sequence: CSAGTFREQYF. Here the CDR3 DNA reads TGCAGCGCCGGGACCTTCCGCGAGCAGTACTTC.